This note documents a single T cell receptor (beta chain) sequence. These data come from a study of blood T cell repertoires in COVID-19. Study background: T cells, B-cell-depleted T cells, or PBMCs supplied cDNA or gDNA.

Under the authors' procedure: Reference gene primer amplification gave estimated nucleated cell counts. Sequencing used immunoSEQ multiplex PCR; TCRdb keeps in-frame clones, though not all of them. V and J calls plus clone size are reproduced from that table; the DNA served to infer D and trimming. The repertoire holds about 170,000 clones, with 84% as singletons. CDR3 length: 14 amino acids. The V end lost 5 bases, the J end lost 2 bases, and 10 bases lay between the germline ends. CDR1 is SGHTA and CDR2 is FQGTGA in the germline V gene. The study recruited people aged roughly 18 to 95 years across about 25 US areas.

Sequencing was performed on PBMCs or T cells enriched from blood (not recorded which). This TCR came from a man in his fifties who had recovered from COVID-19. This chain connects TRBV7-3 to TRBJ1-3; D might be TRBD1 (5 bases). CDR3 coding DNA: TGTGCCAGCAGCCGCCAGGGTCCTGGAAACACCATATATTTT. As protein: CASSRQGPGNTIYF.